Each of the 4 T cell receptor beta chains below was sequenced from the same sample in a study of somatic mutations in cytotoxic T cells in rheumatoid arthritis. The method was immunoSEQ multiplex PCR; TCRdb's version includes in-frame clones alone and lacks a portion of them. The sample lists fewer than 30,000 clones, under 75% occurring once. The material sequenced was CD8+ T cells sorted from blood. The receptors derive from a woman aged 18-35 years in good health.

This clone was seen a handful of times. The gene calls are TRBV6-6 and TRBJ1-6; 7 bases fit TRBD1. V trimming: 5 bases; J trimming: 9 bases; junction bases outside the gene matches: 7. Germline V gene data show CDR1 as MNHNY and CDR2 as SVGAGI (reference sequence). CDR3 length: 14 amino acids. In DNA form, the CDR3 reads TGTGCCAGCAGTCATTGGGACAGAACTTCACCCCTCCACTTT. Its protein product is CASSHWDRTSPLHF.

The chain couples TRBV28 to TRBJ2-7; weak D call: TRBD1 (6 bases). Between the trimmed V and J ends, which lost 6 bases and 7 bases, there was a span of 16 bases. This CDR3 has 13 residues. Germline-derived CDR1 and CDR2 are MDHEN and SYDVKM. In DNA, the CDR3 is TGTGCCAGCAGACCCTCAGGGGCGCGGGAGCAGTACGTC. Translated: CASRPSGAREQYV.

The chain employs TRBV27 and TRBJ2-7, with 7 bases fitting TRBD1. Germline loops: CDR1 MNHEY, CDR2 SMNVEV (reference sequence). This CDR3 is 13 amino acids long. After removal of 6 bases from V and 3 bases from J, the junction contained 5 bases not matched to a gene. The CDR3 loop reads CASSPGQDYEQYF. CDR3 DNA sequence: TGTGCCAGCAGCCCCGGACAGGACTACGAGCAGTACTTC.

This clone was detected once. V is TRBV27 and J is TRBJ1-2; no definite D call. The V gene's germline CDR1 is MNHEY and CDR2 SMNVEV (reference sequence). The CDR3 consists of 14 residues. Trimming took off 1 base at V and 3 bases at J, with 9 bases between the two ends. The CDR3 coding sequence is TGTGCCAGCAGTTTATGGGAGGGAGACTATGGCTACACCTTC. Translating it yields CASSLWEGDYGYTF.